This passage covers 21 T cell receptor beta chains from one sample sequenced in a study of blood T cell repertoires in COVID-19. Some clones are missing from TCRdb's copy, which holds only in-frame ones; the method was immunoSEQ multiplex PCR. The table lists fewer than 120,000 clones, around nine tenths of them singletons. The sequencing sample was made of peripheral blood. Source of these receptors: a human donor in a cohort sampled during active COVID-19.

The chain has TRBV28 and TRBJ1-2, with no clear D. V was cut by 2 bases and J by 3 bases, with 10 bases left in between. The CDR3 loop spans 14 amino acids. Per germline, CDR1 MDHEN and CDR2 SYDVKM. The CDR3 DNA reads TGTGCCAGCAGTTTAGGGCCAGTCTACTATGGCTACACCTTC. Protein: CASSLGPVYYGYTF.

This clone is a singleton in its sample. This rearrangement joins TRBV7-9 to TRBJ2-1; 10 bases match TRBD2. The CDR3 totals 14 residues. From germline, CDR1 is SEHNR and CDR2 FQNEAQ (reference sequence). The V and J ends lost 5 bases and 5 bases, in that order; junction bases with no gene match: 3. The chain's CDR3 is CASSGGTSDNEQFF. The CDR3, as DNA: TGTGCCAGCAGCGGGGGGACTAGCGACAATGAGCAGTTCTTC.

The rearrangement links TRBV19 to TRBJ2-7, with D possibly TRBD1 on 6 matching bases. Trimming stripped 5 bases from V and 7 bases from J, with 24 bases between. The germline V gene has CDR1 LNHDA and CDR2 SQIVND (reference sequence). The CDR3 has 16 amino acids. This CDR3 reads CASSPRIAGAGSEQYF. Here the CDR3 DNA reads TGTGCCAGTAGTCCCCGGATAGCAGGGGCCGGGTCGGAGCAGTACTTC.

The rearrangement uses TRBV6-5 and TRBJ1-1, with TRBD1 as a possible D gene (5 bases). The CDR3 has 14 amino acids. The V gene's germline CDR1 is MNHEY and CDR2 SVGAGI. Trimming took off 4 bases at V and 1 base at J, with 10 bases between the two ends. This chain's CDR3 is CASSSDRPNTEAFF. The CDR3 DNA follows: TGTGCCAGCAGTTCCGACAGACCGAACACTGAAGCTTTCTTT.

A single count supports this clone. This chain links TRBV12-3 or TRBV12-4 with TRBJ1-5, with D unresolved. Trimming removed 3 bases from V and 5 bases from J, with 8 bases in between. The CDR3 loop spans 13 amino acids. The CDR3 DNA reads TGTGCCAGCAGTTTTGGGCGGGATCAGCCCCAGCATTTT. Translating it yields CASSFGRDQPQHF.

The genes are TRBV9 and TRBJ2-3; 8 bases fit TRBD2. Germline values: CDR1 SGDLS, CDR2 YYNGEE. The ends lost 0 bases at V and 1 base at J; junction bases unmatched: 4. The length of the CDR3 is 16 residues. CDR3 sequence: CASSVGSGSRTDTQYF. The CDR3 bases are TGTGCCAGCAGCGTAGGGAGCGGGAGTCGCACAGATACGCAGTATTTT.

This chain connects TRBV6-2 or TRBV6-3 to TRBJ1-2, with 9 bases lining up with TRBD1. The V gene's germline CDR1 is MNHEY and CDR2 SVGEGT. V shed 5 bases, J shed 4 bases, and the junction held 8 bases outside the gene matches. The CDR3 sequence is 15 residues long. In DNA form, the CDR3 reads TGTGCCAGCAGTGCACGGACAGGGGTCTCCTATGGCTACACCTTC. It specifies CASSARTGVSYGYTF.

The chain employs TRBV6-5 and TRBJ1-3; D remains ambiguous. Germline V gene data show CDR1 as MNHEY and CDR2 as SVGAGI. Trimming pared 7 bases from V and 0 bases from J, leaving 7 bases between. The CDR3 has 13 residues. CDR3 amino acids: CASMSRSGNTIYF. CDR3 nucleotides: TGTGCCAGCATGAGCCGCTCTGGAAACACCATATATTTT.

The chain has TRBV10-3 and TRBJ1-4; 8 bases are a match to TRBD1. The V segment lost 6 bases and the J segment 3 bases; nucleotides outside the gene matches: 6. The CDR3 spans 15 residues. Germline CDR1 reads ENHRY; CDR2 reads SYGVKD. CDR3 in amino acids: CAISGNRGANEKLFF. The CDR3 nucleotides read TGTGCCATCAGCGGAAACAGGGGGGCTAATGAAAAACTGTTTTTT.

The chain links TRBV7-2 to TRBJ1-5, with TRBD1 identical over 7 bases. Germline V gene lookup returns CDR1 SGHTA and CDR2 FQGNSA. J gave up 7 bases and V 4 bases, and 4 bases lay outside the gene matches. CDR3 length: 13 amino acids. For the CDR3, the DNA is TGTGCCAGCAGCTCTAGACAGGGCCAGCCCCAGCATTTT. As protein: CASSSRQGQPQHF.

Details on this clone: One junction end does not reproduce the germline sequence, and a read error may be involved. This chain links TRBV7-7 with TRBJ2-5, with 12 bases matching TRBD2. In germline, CDR1 is SSHAT, CDR2 FNYEAQ (reference sequence). CDR3 length: 17 residues. The chain's CDR3 is CASSVGGTSGRGETQYF. CDR3 DNA: TGTGCTAGCAGCGTTGGTGGGACTAGCGGGCGAGGGGAGACCCAGTACTTC.

The rearrangement uses TRBV5-5 and TRBJ2-1; 14 bases match TRBD2. V lost 0 bases and J lost 4; bases outside the gene matches: 3. The CDR3 is 17 amino acids. Germline V lookup: CDR1 SGHKS, CDR2 YYEKEE (reference sequence). CDR3 in amino acids: CASSLGLAGGKYNEQFF. The CDR3 DNA follows: TGTGCCAGCAGCTTGGGACTAGCGGGGGGGAAGTACAATGAGCAGTTCTTC.

The rearrangement uses TRBV7-3 and TRBJ2-2; D is possibly TRBD1 (5 bases). V was trimmed by 5 bases and J by 0 bases, leaving 7 bases between them. This CDR3 region has 14 residues. Germline V gene data show CDR1 as SGHTA and CDR2 as FQGTGA. As DNA, the CDR3 is TGTGCCAGCAGCGACAGACCGAACACCGGGGAGCTGTTTTTT. It is translated as CASSDRPNTGELFF.

J is TRBJ2-2 and V is TRBV10-3; 13 bases agree with TRBD2. The CDR3 contains 16 residues. The germline V gene has CDR1 ENHRY and CDR2 SYGVKD. Unmatched junction bases numbered 3, after V lost 6 bases and J lost 2 bases. This CDR3 reads CAISTGLAGNTGELFF. The CDR3 region has the DNA TGTGCCATCAGCACGGGACTAGCGGGAAACACCGGGGAGCTGTTTTTT.

The chain combines TRBV6-5 with TRBJ1-5, with D tentatively TRBD1 (6 bases). CDR1 is MNHEY, CDR2 SVGAGI, per germline. The CDR3 spans 13 residues. The V and J ends lost 8 bases and 7 bases respectively, with 15 bases between them. Here the CDR3 reads CASEQGAGQPQHF. In DNA form, the CDR3 reads TGTGCCAGCGAACAGGGAGCCGGCCAGCCCCAGCATTTT.

This clone was detected only a few times. The chain uses TRBV7-6 and TRBJ2-2; TRBD1 agrees at 8 bases. With 4 bases clipped from V and 5 bases from J, the junction kept 9 bases outside the gene matches. Germline V lookup: CDR1 SGHVS, CDR2 FNYEAQ. The CDR3 covers 16 residues. DNA for the CDR3: TGTGCCAGCAGCTCGCCCGACAGGGGTTGGACCGGGGAGCTGTTTTTT. Residues: CASSSPDRGWTGELFF.

This chain connects TRBV28 to TRBJ2-7; 7 bases line up with TRBD2. This CDR3 has 15 residues. V gave up 4 bases and J gave up 2 bases; unmatched junction bases: 8. Germline loops: CDR1 MDHEN, CDR2 SYDVKM. In nucleotides, the CDR3 is TGTGCCAGCAGTTCTTGGGAGGGGTCGACCTACGAGCAGTACTTC. Protein: CASSSWEGSTYEQYF.

In the case of this clone: An end of the junction does not agree with germline; a read error may underlie this. The chain carries TRBV5-4 and TRBJ2-5; the D is unclear. The CDR3 totals 15 residues. Germline V CDR1 and CDR2: SGHNT, YYREEE (reference sequence). CDR3: CASSSDAKPQETQYF. The CDR3 nucleotides read TGTGCCAGCAGCTCCGACGCTAAACCCCAAGAGACTCAGTACTTC.

The chain uses TRBV6-6 and TRBJ1-5; 9 bases fit TRBD1. The CDR3 totals 15 residues. Looked up from germline, CDR1 is MNHNY and CDR2 is SVGAGI (reference sequence). J was trimmed by 4 bases and V by 6 bases; bases with no gene match: 7. The CDR3 region is CASRPRDRDNQPQHF. The CDR3 nucleotides are TGTGCCAGCAGGCCCCGGGACAGGGATAATCAGCCCCAGCATTTT.

The chain uses TRBV9 and TRBJ2-1; maybe TRBD1 (5 bases). Per the germline V gene, CDR1 is SGDLS and CDR2 is YYNGEE. The CDR3 is 15 residues long. Trimming cost V 4 bases and J 6 bases, with 17 bases left between them. The chain's CDR3 is CASSITPTVSNEQFF. DNA for the CDR3: TGTGCCAGCAGCATAACGCCGACAGTAAGCAATGAGCAGTTCTTC.

This clone was picked up one time. This rearrangement joins TRBV6-6 to TRBJ2-7, with TRBD2 identical over 8 bases. The V gene's germline CDR1 is MNHNY and CDR2 SVGAGI (reference sequence). The length of the CDR3 is 17 residues. V gave up 5 bases and J gave up 2 bases; unmatched junction bases: 14. The CDR3, as DNA: TGTGCCAGCAGTCCTAGAACGGGACTAGTATCCCCCTACGAGCAGTACTTC. The encoded protein is CASSPRTGLVSPYEQYF.